These T cell receptor beta chains were read from a single sample in a study of spatial heterogeneity in lung cancer. TCRdb analysed the 5' RACE reads with MiXCR anew, one entry per CDR3 protein. This sample has under 20,000 distinct CDR3 sequences; roughly 10% occur once, and the top ten carry 30% to 45%. Sequencing used PBMCs, obtained at follow-up. The receptors come from a female donor with early-stage non-small cell lung cancer. Each CDR3 is given with its conserved first and last residue. Each record gives: D gene, V gene, clone size, CDR3 protein. The D gene is left open where the match is weak. Size is omitted from some rows. Given values are once, few, many or a class for expanded clones.

d_call: .; v_call: TRBV6-5; clone_size: many; cdr3_aa: CASSYITVNSPLHF
d_call: .; v_call: TRBV3-1; clone_size: many; cdr3_aa: CASSHHQDPGNEQFF
d_call: .; v_call: TRBV5-5; clone_size: many; cdr3_aa: CASSLAGSSGNTIYF
d_call: .; v_call: TRBV28; clone_size: many; cdr3_aa: CASSIQRKLFF
d_call: .; v_call: TRBV12-3/TRBV12-4; clone_size: many; cdr3_aa: CASSYSRGPHTGELFF
d_call: .; v_call: TRBV10-3; clone_size: many; cdr3_aa: CAISGAAKGNTEAFF
d_call: TRBD1; v_call: TRBV5-1; clone_size: many; cdr3_aa: CASSLRDRSPHEQYF
d_call: TRBD2; v_call: TRBV6-2/TRBV6-3; clone_size: many; cdr3_aa: CASTRLAYSYEQYF
d_call: .; v_call: TRBV7-9; clone_size: few; cdr3_aa: CASSPTTDYQETQYF
d_call: .; v_call: TRBV11-1; clone_size: many; cdr3_aa: CASSLGGSYSYNEQFF
d_call: .; v_call: TRBV5-1; clone_size: .; cdr3_aa: CASRLGAEQYF
d_call: .; v_call: TRBV28; clone_size: many; cdr3_aa: CASSTPGGLRGYTF
d_call: TRBD2; v_call: TRBV10-2; clone_size: many; cdr3_aa: CASSAWEGPGDTQYF
d_call: TRBD2; v_call: TRBV7-7; clone_size: many; cdr3_aa: CASSRGGTSGYNEQFF
d_call: .; v_call: TRBV28; clone_size: many; cdr3_aa: CASSSGGRNTGELFF
d_call: .; v_call: TRBV9; clone_size: many; cdr3_aa: CASSSVGVNYGYTF
d_call: .; v_call: TRBV7-2; clone_size: many; cdr3_aa: CASSLGGGRQNYGYTF
d_call: TRBD2; v_call: TRBV20-1; clone_size: .; cdr3_aa: CSARRYLQGTSGGDLQETQYF
d_call: TRBD2; v_call: TRBV11-2; clone_size: many; cdr3_aa: CASSLAGTRLANEQFF
d_call: TRBD2; v_call: TRBV12-3/TRBV12-4; clone_size: many; cdr3_aa: CASSLRRLAGGLANTGELFF
d_call: .; v_call: TRBV5-1; clone_size: .; cdr3_aa: CASSVEGIPYEKLFF
d_call: .; v_call: TRBV5-7; clone_size: many; cdr3_aa: CASSLLQPQHF
d_call: .; v_call: TRBV10-3; clone_size: many; cdr3_aa: CAISESPGNTDTQYF
d_call: TRBD2; v_call: TRBV4-3; clone_size: many; cdr3_aa: CASSQGPGGSGANVLTF
d_call: .; v_call: TRBV9; clone_size: many; cdr3_aa: CASSARVGGTDTQYF
d_call: .; v_call: TRBV28; clone_size: few; cdr3_aa: CASSLSRGHGYTF
d_call: .; v_call: TRBV18; clone_size: many; cdr3_aa: CASSPRQATNEKLFF
d_call: .; v_call: TRBV19; clone_size: few; cdr3_aa: CASSRQPDSNQPQHF
d_call: TRBD1; v_call: TRBV28; clone_size: many; cdr3_aa: CASSDRARETQYF